Shown below are 14 T cell receptor beta chains from a single sample sequenced in a study of identifying expanded T cells in peripheral blood (dated by TCRdb to between 2018 and 2021). The library relied on the immunoSEQ multiplex PCR assay. What TCRdb holds here is the immuneACCESS table cut down to in-frame rearrangements. Part of the clones is not present; checked against another copy, under half of the missing clones reflect an unresolved V gene, and the others are unexplained. The sample table contains over 100,000 clones; only one count was recorded for around 88% of them. The ten largest clones capture over 12% of the sample. The sequencing sample was made of blood. The receptors derive from a person between 18 and 70 years old in good health.

The CDR3 coding sequence is TGTGCCAGCAGCCCGCCCCCGGGACAGCCTTCTCTCGGAAACACCATATATTTT. Its translation: CASSPPPGQPSLGNTIYF. The rearrangement uses TRBV7-2 and TRBJ1-3, with 7 bases matching TRBD1. CDR3 length: 18 residues. Unmatched junction bases numbered 17, after V lost 5 bases and J lost 4 bases. Germline V gives CDR1 SGHTA, CDR2 FQGNSA. Full variable domain (outside the CDR3, taken from reference TRBV7-2 and TRBJ1-3): GAGVSQSPSNKVTEKGKDVELRCDPISGHTALYWYRQSLGQGLEFLIYFQGNSAPDKSGLPSDRFSAERTGGSVSTLTIQRTQQEDSAVYLCASSPPPGQPSLGNTIYFGEGSWLTVV.

This clone appeared a single time. This chain joins TRBV5-1 and TRBJ2-1, with D hard to call. Germline V CDR1 and CDR2: SGHRS, YFSETQ. This CDR3 comprises 14 residues. V was trimmed by 0 bases and J by 5 bases, leaving 9 bases between them. The CDR3 region has the DNA TGCGCCAGCAGCTTGGGCGAATTAGACAATGAGCAGTTCTTC. Protein product: CASSLGELDNEQFF. Combining the CDR3 with reference TRBV5-1 and TRBJ2-1 gives the whole variable domain KAGVTQTPRYLIKTRGQQVTLSCSPISGHRSVSWYQQTPGQGLQFLFEYFSETQRNKGNFPGRFSGRQFSNSRSEMNVSTLELGDSALYLCASSLGELDNEQFFGPGTRLTVL.

This chain uses TRBV7-2 with TRBJ1-5; D gene ambiguous. The CDR3 is 15 amino acids. Germline assignment: CDR1 SGHTA and CDR2 FQGNSA. V was shortened by 6 bases and J by 5 bases, with 17 bases between the two germline ends. The CDR3 DNA is TGTGCCAGCAGACCGAATCCCGGTGTCGATCAGCCCCAGCATTTT. Its protein is CASRPNPGVDQPQHF.

The rearrangement links TRBV4-1 to TRBJ2-5; D is unresolved. Germline assignment: CDR1 MGHRA and CDR2 YSYEKL. Trimming took 1 base from V and 4 from J, leaving 4 bases between them. This CDR3 is built from 12 residues. The chain's CDR3 is CASSQGRETQYF. The DNA for the CDR3 is TGCGCCAGCAGCCAAGGCAGAGAGACCCAGTACTTC.

The chain joins TRBV7-9 to TRBJ1-1; D is ambiguous. V lost 4 bases and J lost 4, with 4 bases in between. Germline V gene sequence: CDR1 SEHNR, CDR2 FQNEAQ (reference sequence). The CDR3 extends over 11 amino acids. CDR3: CASSWVTEAFF. CDR3 nucleotides: TGTGCCAGCAGCTGGGTCACTGAAGCTTTCTTT.

The chain joins TRBV28 to TRBJ1-2, with D possibly being TRBD1 (6 bases). CDR1 and CDR2 (germline): MDHEN, SYDVKM. CDR3 length: 12 amino acids. V was trimmed by 8 bases and J by 4 bases, leaving 11 bases between them. CDR3 in amino acids: CASQGTVYGYTF. The CDR3 DNA is TGTGCCAGCCAGGGGACTGTCTATGGCTACACCTTC.

The CDR3 DNA follows: TGTGCCAGCAGTGTTTGGCTAGTAGTTGGGTACAATGAGCAGTTCTTC. Amino acids: CASSVWLVVGYNEQFF. This chain joins TRBV2 and TRBJ2-1, with D unresolved. V gave up 4 bases and J gave up 4 bases, with 17 bases separating them. The V gene's germline CDR1 is SNHLY and CDR2 FYNNEI. This CDR3 has 16 residues. Full variable domain (outside the CDR3, taken from reference TRBV2 and TRBJ2-1): EPEVTQTPSHQVTQMGQEVILRCVPISNHLYFYWYRQILGQKVEFLVSFYNNEISEKSEIFDDQFSVERPDGSNFTLKIRSTKLEDSAMYFCASSVWLVVGYNEQFFGPGTRLTVL.

Turning to this clone: The sample carries other DNA sequences with the same CDR3. V and J are TRBV18 and TRBJ2-7; D might be TRBD1 (7 bases). V lost 6 bases and J 2 bases, leaving 11 bases between the germline ends. This CDR3 has 13 amino acids. Germline loops: CDR1 KGHSH, CDR2 LQKENI. The CDR3 spells CASSRDSPYEQYF. In nucleotides, the CDR3 is TGTGCCAGCTCGCGGGACAGCCCCTACGAGCAGTACTTC.

The gene calls are TRBV4-3 and TRBJ2-1; D is perhaps TRBD1 (6 bases). Trimming pared 1 base from V and 8 bases from J, leaving 15 bases between. The CDR3 sequence is 15 residues long. The germline V gene has CDR1 LGHNA and CDR2 YSLEER. The chain's CDR3 is CASSQVSQGSYEQFF. CDR3 in DNA: TGCGCCAGCAGCCAAGTATCACAGGGTAGCTATGAGCAGTTCTTC.

The gene calls are TRBV29-1 and TRBJ1-4; tentative D call: TRBD1 (5 bases). Germline V gene lookup returns CDR1 SQVTM and CDR2 ANQGSEA. The CDR3 length is 12 residues. The V end was cut by 3 bases, the J end by 8 bases, with 10 bases between. Written as DNA, the CDR3 is TGCAGCGTTGATACCGGGGCCGAAAAACTGTTTTTT. Amino acid sequence: CSVDTGAEKLFF.

This chain joins TRBV10-3 and TRBJ2-3; possible D gene TRBD1, 6 bases. The germline V and J ends were trimmed by 7 bases and 2 bases, with 10 bases remaining between them. This CDR3 contains 13 residues. The germline V gene has CDR1 ENHRY and CDR2 SYGVKD. CDR3 sequence reads: CAIMGAATDTQYF. The CDR3, as DNA: TGTGCCATCATGGGGGCCGCCACAGATACGCAGTATTTT.

The chain couples TRBV9 to TRBJ2-5; 8 bases match TRBD2. The CDR3 consists of 15 residues. The V gene end was trimmed by 0 bases and the J gene end by 5 bases; junction bases not matched to a gene: 6. CDR1 and CDR2 from the germline V gene are SGDLS and YYNGEE. For the CDR3, the DNA is TGTGCCAGCAGCGTAGAACAGCGGGAGAGGGAGACCCAGTACTTC. Residues: CASSVEQRERETQYF.

The rearrangement joins TRBV9 to TRBJ2-5, with 9 bases fitting TRBD1. Trimming removed 0 bases from V and 4 bases from J; junction bases left unmatched: 1. The length of the CDR3 is 14 residues. CDR1 is SGDLS and CDR2 is YYNGEE in the germline V gene. Written as DNA, the CDR3 is TGTGCCAGCAGCGTAGGGGGACAGGGAGAGACCCAGTACTTC. Its protein is CASSVGGQGETQYF.

This clone was recorded only once. This chain uses TRBV25-1 with TRBJ2-7; 9 bases fit TRBD1. The J segment lost 7 bases and the V segment lost 5 bases, leaving 9 bases of the junction unmatched. The CDR3 has 14 residues. Germline-derived CDR1 and CDR2 are MGHDK and SYGVNS. The CDR3 DNA reads as TGTGCCAGCAGTCGGACAGGGGCTTATTGGGAGCAGTACTTC. This gives the protein CASSRTGAYWEQYF.